In its sample, the clone carrying this T cell receptor (beta chain) was seen many times. An end of the junction does not agree with germline; a read error may underlie this. The data were obtained in a study of human T cells and chemical hapten exposure. Time point meaning: patch test 1, 2 weeks after DPC sensitization. The treatment denotes: therapeutic diphenylcyclopropenone sensitization with weekly scalp DPC. TCRdb ran MiXCR on the RACE reads and lists one entry per CDR3 protein. The table records some 120,000 distinct CDR3 sequences, around 10% of them present only once. CDR1 and CDR2 (germline): SSHAT, FNYEAQ (reference sequence). The CDR3 has 15 amino acids.

Sequenced here: whole blood, sampled in connection with sensitization to the hapten diphenylcyclopropenone (DPC). This rearrangement joins TRBV7-7 to TRBJ2-3; 8 bases are shared with TRBD2. The sequence came from a woman aged 45-65 years with alopecia areata. Some clones in this sample may be carry-over from other donors' samples. The CDR3 here is CASSPSGGSTDTQYF. CDR3 DNA sequence: TGTGCTAGCAGCCCCAGCGGGGGAAGCACAGATACGCAGTATTTT.